These T cell receptor beta chains were read from a single sample in a study of blood T cell repertoires in COVID-19. The repertoire was sequenced with immunoSEQ multiplex PCR; TCRdb's copy has only in-frame clones and lacks some. The repertoire holds some 260,000 clones, with 80% to 90% as singletons. The sample comprised peripheral blood. The receptors here all came from a man older than 75 with acute or convalescent COVID-19. The CDR3 runs from the conserved cysteine through the conserved F or W. The D gene is left open where the match is weak. Expanded clones are given a class, and other clones once, few, many or no size at all.

J | size | D | V | CDR3 | DNA
TRBJ2-1 | NA | TRBD1 | TRBV5-4 | CASSFTGGGFNEQFF | TGTGCCAGCAGCTTTACAGGGGGCGGGTTTAATGAGCAGTTCTTC
TRBJ2-7 | NA | TRBD1 | TRBV6-6 | CASSPLELGGHEQYF | TGTGCCAGCAGTCCCCTCGAACTAGGGGGCCACGAGCAGTACTTC
TRBJ2-5 | few | NA | TRBV5-1 | CASNYPGQETQYF | TGCGCCAGCAATTACCCAGGCCAAGAGACCCAGTACTTC
TRBJ2-3 | NA | NA | TRBV5-8 | CASSSFRGTDTQYF | TGTGCCAGCAGCTCCTTTCGGGGCACAGATACGCAGTATTTT
TRBJ1-2 | NA | NA | TRBV18 | CASSPPTGSPFYGYTF | TGTGCCAGCTCACCACCAACAGGGAGTCCCTTCTATGGCTACACCTTC
TRBJ2-7 | NA | NA | TRBV6-6 | CASSYGGARVYEQYF | TGTGCCAGCAGTTACGGTGGGGCGCGTGTCTACGAGCAGTACTTC
TRBJ1-2 | NA | NA | TRBV7-2 | CASSDRSEAYGYTF | TGTGCCAGCAGCGACAGGTCGGAGGCTTATGGCTACACCTTC
TRBJ2-5 | NA | NA | TRBV7-2 | CASSLVQGTETQYF | TGTGCCAGCAGCTTAGTCCAGGGGACGGAGACCCAGTACTTC
TRBJ2-7 | NA | NA | TRBV7-9 | CASSPGQGRRYEQYF | TGTGCCAGCAGCCCAGGACAAGGGCGCCGGTACGAGCAGTACTTC
TRBJ2-3 | NA | TRBD1 | TRBV11-2 | CASSLGLTGGRGNTQYF | TGTGCCAGCAGCTTAGGGCTAACAGGGGGCAGAGGGAATACGCAGTATTTT
TRBJ2-3 | NA | NA | TRBV5-4 | CASSFDSRGTDTQYF | TGTGCCAGCAGTTTCGACTCTCGGGGCACAGATACGCAGTATTTT
TRBJ2-7 | NA | NA | TRBV2 | CASSNQGLGEQYF | TGTGCCAGCAGTAACCAGGGCCTGGGCGAGCAGTACTTC
TRBJ2-1 | NA | NA | TRBV15 | CATSRDYQAGSYNEQFF | TGTGCCACCAGCAGAGATTATCAGGCAGGATCCTACAATGAGCAGTTCTTC
TRBJ1-1 | NA | NA | TRBV6-1 | CASSERFVGNTEAFF | TGTGCCAGCAGTGAACGCTTCGTCGGGAACACTGAAGCTTTCTTT
TRBJ2-7 | NA | TRBD1 | TRBV5-1 | CASSQGTGGNYEQYF | TGCGCCAGCAGCCAAGGGACAGGGGGTAATTACGAGCAGTACTTC
TRBJ1-2 | NA | NA | TRBV6-5 | CASSYSLQGFGYGYTF | TGTGCCAGCAGTTACTCCCTCCAGGGCTTCGGCTATGGCTACACCTTC
TRBJ2-3 | NA | TRBD1 | TRBV2 | CASTTGQGSVTDTQYF | TGTGCCAGCACCACCGGACAGGGAAGCGTCACAGATACGCAGTATTTT
TRBJ2-7 | NA | NA | TRBV3-1/TRBV3-2 | CASSQDSPGLPYEQYF | TGTGCCAGCAGCCAAGATTCGCCAGGGTTGCCTTACGAGCAGTACTTC
TRBJ2-1 | NA | TRBD2 | TRBV6-1 | CASSARSGRVGNEQFF | TGTGCCAGCAGTGCCCGAAGCGGGAGAGTCGGCAATGAGCAGTTCTTC
TRBJ2-1 | NA | NA | TRBV5-1 | CASSLDFGGIRANEQFF | TGCGCCAGCAGCTTGGACTTTGGGGGCATACGGGCCAATGAGCAGTTCTTC
TRBJ2-5 | NA | TRBD2 | TRBV7-2 | CASSPTPGSGTETQYF | TGTGCCAGCAGCCCAACCCCGGGTAGCGGGACGGAGACCCAGTACTTC
TRBJ1-3 | NA | TRBD1 | TRBV6-5 | CASRPTGGYGNTIYF | TGTGCCAGCAGGCCGACAGGGGGTTATGGAAACACCATATATTTT
TRBJ1-2 | NA | TRBD1 | TRBV19 | CTSSGQTGYGYTF | TGTACCAGTAGTGGACAGACAGGGTACGGCTACACCTTC
TRBJ1-5 | NA | NA | TRBV3-1/TRBV3-2 | CASSQMGALNQPQHF | TGTGCCAGCAGCCAAATGGGGGCCCTCAATCAGCCCCAGCATTTT
TRBJ2-5 | NA | TRBD2 | TRBV7-3 | CASSLLGLASETQYF | TGTGCCAGCAGCTTACTGGGACTAGCGTCGGAGACCCAGTACTTC
TRBJ1-2 | few | TRBD1 | TRBV6-5 | CASRDTGARNYGYTF | TGTGCCAGCAGAGACACAGGGGCGAGAAACTATGGCTACACCTTC
TRBJ2-3 | NA | TRBD2 | TRBV7-2 | CASSSAGVITDTQYF | TGTGCCAGCAGCTCAGCGGGAGTGATCACAGATACGCAGTATTTT
TRBJ2-1 | NA | TRBD1 | TRBV6-2/TRBV6-3 | CASSHDRGPYNEQFF | TGTGCCAGCAGCCACGACAGGGGGCCCTACAATGAGCAGTTCTTC
TRBJ1-1 | NA | NA | TRBV5-1 | CATRPPNANTEAFF | TGCGCCACCCGCCCCCCTAATGCGAACACTGAAGCTTTCTTT
TRBJ1-1 | NA | NA | TRBV15 | CATSRDLGGPAEAFF | TGTGCCACCAGCAGAGATTTAGGCGGGCCCGCTGAAGCTTTCTTT
TRBJ2-1 | NA | TRBD2 | TRBV5-1 | CASSLPGLATYNEQFF | TGCGCCAGCAGCTTACCGGGACTAGCGACCTACAATGAGCAGTTCTTC
TRBJ2-7 | NA | NA | TRBV7-3 | CASSLNPPGNSYEQYF | TGTGCCAGCAGCTTAAACCCCCCGGGAAATTCCTACGAGCAGTACTTC
TRBJ2-4 | NA | TRBD1 | TRBV5-1 | CASSLFAGGAGEKNIQYF | TGCGCCAGCAGCTTGTTTGCAGGGGGCGCCGGGGAAAAAAACATTCAGTACTTC
TRBJ2-1 | NA | NA | TRBV25-1 | CASSHISGTSLTRLFF | TGTGCCAGCAGTCATATTTCCGGGACATCACTCACGAGGCTGTTCTTC
TRBJ1-6 | NA | NA | TRBV28 | CASSFSAGCNSPLHF | TGTGCCAGCAGTTTCTCCGCAGGGTGTAATTCACCCCTCCACTTT
TRBJ1-1 | NA | NA | TRBV6-5 | CASSYSEGYTEAFF | TGTGCCAGCAGTTACTCGGAGGGGTACACTGAAGCTTTCTTT
TRBJ1-4 | NA | NA | TRBV5-1 | CASSLDTGSLFF | TGCGCCAGCAGCTTGGATACAGGCTCTCTGTTTTTT
TRBJ1-2 | NA | NA | TRBV2 | CASTLTALNYGYTF | TGTGCCAGCACCCTGACAGCGCTCAACTATGGCTACACCTTC
TRBJ1-1 | NA | TRBD1 | TRBV14 | CASSPGTENTEAFF | TGTGCCAGCAGCCCCGGGACAGAAAACACTGAAGCTTTCTTT
TRBJ2-7 | NA | TRBD2 | TRBV15 | CATSRDRGGSYEQYF | TGTGCCACCAGCAGAGATCGGGGGGGCTCCTACGAGCAGTACTTC
TRBJ2-2 | NA | NA | TRBV18 | CASSPERPNTGELFF | TGTGCCAGCTCACCAGAGCGACCGAACACCGGGGAGCTGTTTTTT
TRBJ1-5 | NA | TRBD1 | TRBV19 | CASSVDREVQPQHF | TGTGCCAGTAGCGTAGACAGGGAGGTCCAGCCCCAGCATTTT
TRBJ2-5 | once | TRBD2 | TRBV11-2 | CASSLSGTRAQTQYF | TGTGCCAGCAGCCTCTCGGGGACTAGGGCCCAGACCCAGTACTTC
TRBJ2-1 | once | TRBD1 | TRBV5-4 | CASSLVGTGGSEQFF | TGTGCCAGCAGCTTGGTAGGGACAGGGGGCAGTGAGCAGTTCTTC
TRBJ2-7 | NA | TRBD1 | TRBV27 | CASSFRPGTGVYEQYF | TGTGCCAGCAGTTTCCGTCCCGGGACAGGGGTCTACGAGCAGTACTTC
TRBJ2-5 | NA | TRBD1 | TRBV12-3/TRBV12-4 | CASLQGPETQYF | TGTGCCAGTTTACAGGGGCCAGAGACCCAGTACTTC
TRBJ2-1 | NA | TRBD1 | TRBV5-1 | CASRGTGVRVGYNEQFF | TGCGCCAGCCGCGGGACAGGGGTAAGGGTGGGGTACAATGAGCAGTTCTTC
TRBJ1-2 | NA | TRBD1 | TRBV28 | CASSLLGQGADGYTF | TGTGCCAGCAGTTTATTGGGTCAGGGGGCTGATGGCTACACCTTC
TRBJ2-1 | NA | TRBD2 | TRBV7-2 | CASSLRRRGRRDEQFF | TGTGCCAGCAGCTTAAGGAGACGCGGGAGGAGAGATGAGCAGTTCTTC
TRBJ1-4 | NA | NA | TRBV29-1 | CSKDSTQGLPLNEKLFF | TGCAGCAAGGACAGCACTCAGGGGCTCCCTCTCAATGAAAAACTGTTTTTT